The 22 T cell receptor beta chains presented below share a single source sample, sequenced in a study of T cell responses to AZD1222 COVID-19 vaccine. Some clones are missing from TCRdb's copy, which holds only in-frame ones; the method was immunoSEQ multiplex PCR. Of 120,000 or so clones in the sample, 80% to 90% were seen once. Here the sequenced sample was peripheral blood, taken 28 days after the second AZD1222 dose. The receptors originated from an adult who received the AZD1222 COVID-19 vaccine.

V and J are TRBV19 and TRBJ2-1; D gene uncertain. Deletions cut 5 bases from V and 0 bases from J, with 11 bases between. CDR1 is LNHDA, CDR2 SQIVND, per germline (reference sequence). The CDR3 contains 15 residues. CDR3 coding DNA: TGTGCCAGTAGTCCCCGGACCAGCTCCTACAATGAGCAGTTCTTC. Translated: CASSPRTSSYNEQFF.

The chain links TRBV10-3 to TRBJ2-3; TRBD2 matches 8 bases. Germline CDR1 and CDR2: ENHRY and SYGVKD. The V and J ends lost 6 bases and 0 bases, in that order; junction bases with no gene match: 5. CDR3 size: 15 residues. The CDR3 DNA is TGTGCCATCAGCGCCACTAGCGGAAGCACAGATACGCAGTATTTT. It is translated as CAISATSGSTDTQYF.

The CDR3 is CASSSPLWDRAMGEQYF. CDR3 nucleotide sequence: TGTGCCAGCAGCTCCCCTTTGTGGGACAGGGCGATGGGTGAGCAGTACTTC. The rearrangement joins TRBV7-8 to TRBJ2-7, with 9 bases lining up with TRBD1. Germline CDR1 and CDR2: SGHVS and FQNEAQ. With V trimmed by 4 bases and J by 7 bases, 17 bases remained unmatched. The CDR3 contains 17 residues.

The chain is built from TRBV5-4 and TRBJ1-6, with TRBD1 identical over 10 bases. V shed 6 bases and J 10 bases; nucleotides not matched to a gene: 10. CDR3 length: 15 residues. Germline V CDR1 and CDR2: SGHNT, YYREEE (reference sequence). CDR3 sequence (DNA): TGTGCCAGCACCGAAAAGGGACAGGGGTACTCACCCCTCCACTTT. Its translation: CASTEKGQGYSPLHF.

V and J are TRBV4-3 and TRBJ1-2; tentatively, D is TRBD1 (6 bases). The CDR3 sequence is 15 residues long. The V end lost 4 bases, the J end lost 8 bases, and 20 bases lay between the germline ends. From germline, CDR1 is LGHNA and CDR2 YSLEER. This CDR3 reads CASSPAEAGVEGYTF. CDR3 nucleotides: TGCGCCAGCAGCCCGGCCGAGGCAGGGGTGGAAGGCTACACCTTC.

This chain uses TRBV4-3 with TRBJ1-2, with TRBD1 as a possible D gene (5 bases). The germline CDR1 and CDR2 sequences are LGHNA and YSLEER. Trimming stripped 3 bases from V and 2 bases from J, with 13 bases between. The CDR3 has 15 residues. The CDR3 loop reads CASSHLLTANYGYTF. DNA for the CDR3: TGCGCCAGCAGCCACCTCCTGACAGCGAACTATGGCTACACCTTC.

In its sample, this clone was seen a few times. The CDR3 loop reads CASSLSTRVGGYTF. The CDR3 DNA reads TGTGCCAGCAGTTTATCGACCAGGGTGGGTGGCTACACCTTC. The rearrangement joins TRBV28 to TRBJ1-2; D possibly corresponds to TRBD1 (5 bases). V lost 1 base to trimming and J lost 7 bases, with 13 bases between them. This CDR3 is 14 amino acids long. Germline values: CDR1 MDHEN, CDR2 SYDVKM.

J is TRBJ1-2 and V is TRBV12-3 or TRBV12-4; no clear D. Trimming took 5 bases from V and 6 from J, leaving 13 bases between them. The CDR3 runs to 13 residues. CDR3: CASSLRTGDGYTF. CDR3 bases: TGTGCCAGCAGTCTTAGGACGGGAGATGGCTACACCTTC.

This clone was seen just once. The chain uses TRBV19 and TRBJ1-2; D possibly corresponds to TRBD1 (6 bases). This CDR3 has 15 residues. CDR1 is LNHDA, CDR2 SQIVND, per germline (reference sequence). The V gene lost 6 bases and the J gene lost 10 bases, with 24 bases spanning the gap. In DNA, the CDR3 is TGTGCCAGTAGCCGTAATTCTCGGACAGCCGCCGACTACACCTTC. It yields the protein CASSRNSRTAADYTF.

This clone appeared many times. The rearrangement links TRBV7-9 to TRBJ2-3; TRBD2 aligns across 12 bases. CDR3 size: 16 residues. The trim removed 3 bases at V and 3 bases at J, leaving 4 bases unmatched. Germline assignment: CDR1 SEHNR and CDR2 FQNEAQ (reference sequence). The CDR3: CASSFGLAGHTDTQYF. For the CDR3, the DNA is TGTGCCAGCAGCTTCGGACTAGCGGGGCATACAGATACGCAGTATTTT.

The chain uses TRBV9 and TRBJ1-5, with TRBD1 as a possible D gene (6 bases). The germline V and J ends were trimmed by 5 bases and 6 bases, with 15 bases remaining between them. Germline-derived CDR1 and CDR2 are SGDLS and YYNGEE. The CDR3 is made up of 14 amino acids. The CDR3 coding sequence is TGTGCCAGCAGTCTGGAGGAGGGGGGTCAGCCCCAGCATTTT. As protein: CASSLEEGGQPQHF.

J is TRBJ1-4 and V is TRBV4-1; weak D call: TRBD1 (5 bases). Trimming cost V 2 bases and J 0 bases, with 16 bases left between them. This CDR3 region has 18 residues. Germline V gives CDR1 MGHRA, CDR2 YSYEKL. CDR3 DNA sequence: TGCGCCAGCAGCCAAAGACAGTGGGGGAGCACAACTAATGAAAAACTGTTTTTT. This translates into CASSQRQWGSTTNEKLFF.

This clone is a singleton in its sample. The chain employs TRBV4-3 and TRBJ1-6; D not certain. The CDR3 is 16 amino acids. V shed 0 bases and J shed 6 bases, with 12 bases lying between them. Germline values: CDR1 LGHNA, CDR2 YSLEER. The CDR3 loop is CASSQETQLGNSPLHF. The CDR3 DNA reads TGCGCCAGCAGCCAAGAAACGCAATTGGGTAATTCACCCCTCCACTTT.

J is TRBJ2-5 and V is TRBV7-2, with TRBD1 matching over 9 bases. Germline CDR1 SGHTA, CDR2 FQGNSA. Losses at the gene ends were 3 bases for V and 1 base for J; bases not matched to a gene: 3. The CDR3 spans 15 residues. This CDR3 reads CASSFNRGLQETQYF. The CDR3 nucleotides are TGTGCCAGCAGCTTTAACAGGGGGCTCCAAGAGACCCAGTACTTC.

The rearrangement uses TRBV30 and TRBJ1-4, with D unresolved. The ends were cut back, 1 base at V and 6 bases at J, with 6 bases in the middle. This CDR3 is 12 amino acids long. Germline CDR1 is GTSNPN and CDR2 is SVGIG (reference sequence). Here the CDR3 reads CAWSDSDEKLFF. As DNA, the CDR3 is TGTGCCTGGAGTGACTCCGATGAAAAACTGTTTTTT.

Concerning this clone itself: The sample has other DNA sequences that encode this CDR3 too. The chain joins TRBV7-8 to TRBJ2-5, with D perhaps TRBD2 (5 bases). The CDR3 loop spans 12 amino acids. The germline V gene has CDR1 SGHVS and CDR2 FQNEAQ. V lost 5 bases and J lost 4, with 8 bases in between. CDR3 DNA sequence: TGTGCCAGCAGCCCGGGGTTAGAGACCCAGTACTTC. This translates into CASSPGLETQYF.

The chain uses TRBV19 and TRBJ1-2; D is uncertain. Germline CDR1 reads LNHDA; CDR2 reads SQIVND (reference sequence). This CDR3 region has 12 residues. The ends were cut back, 3 bases at V and 6 bases at J, with 8 bases in the middle. CDR3 sequence: CASSITGNGYTF. For the CDR3, the DNA is TGTGCCAGTAGTATTACCGGGAATGGCTACACCTTC.

CDR3 nucleotides: TGTGCCAGCAGCTTATCTCGGAGGGACAGAACTACTAGCACAGATACGCAGTATTTT. Residues: CASSLSRRDRTTSTDTQYF. The chain couples TRBV7-2 to TRBJ2-3, with D possibly matching TRBD1 (7 bases). Germline assignment: CDR1 SGHTA and CDR2 FQGNSA. The CDR3 loop spans 19 amino acids. Trimming stripped 2 bases from V and 0 bases from J, with 21 bases between.

The V gene is TRBV4-3, the J gene TRBJ2-3; D is ambiguous. The V and J ends lost 3 bases and 0 bases respectively, with 7 bases between them. Germline V lookup: CDR1 LGHNA, CDR2 YSLEER. This CDR3 has 14 residues. CDR3 in amino acids: CASSQRRSTDTQYF. For the CDR3, the DNA is TGCGCCAGCAGCCAGCGCCGCAGCACAGATACGCAGTATTTT.

The V gene is TRBV12-3 or TRBV12-4, the J gene TRBJ2-2, with D possibly being TRBD1 (5 bases). The CDR3 is 13 residues long. The germline V and J ends were trimmed by 7 bases and 3 bases, with 9 bases remaining between them. DNA of the CDR3: TGTGCCAGCACCTCACAGGACACCGGGGAGCTGTTTTTT. Amino acid sequence: CASTSQDTGELFF.

The chain uses TRBV10-3 and TRBJ1-1, with 10 nucleotides matching TRBD1. CDR3 size: 15 residues. CDR1 and CDR2 (germline): ENHRY, SYGVKD. With 3 bases clipped from V and 1 base from J, the junction kept 2 bases outside the gene matches. CDR3 sequence: CAISEWTGGNTEAFF. DNA of the CDR3: TGTGCCATCAGTGAATGGACAGGGGGGAACACTGAAGCTTTCTTT.

The chain carries TRBV3-1 (or the pseudogene TRBV3-2) and TRBJ1-1; D gene uncertain. Per germline, CDR1 LGHDT and CDR2 YNNKEL (reference sequence). V dropped 4 bases and J dropped 0 bases, with 15 bases sitting between them. The CDR3 covers 16 residues. The DNA for the CDR3 is TGTGCCAGCAGCCCCCAACTGACCTACATGAACACTGAAGCTTTCTTT. It specifies CASSPQLTYMNTEAFF.